These T cell receptor beta chains were read from a single sample in a study of identical twins. TCRdb ran MiXCR on the 5' RACE reads and lists one entry per CDR3 protein. The sample contains hundreds of thousands of distinct CDR3 sequences, 6.5% to 9.5% of which appear only once. These data are also associated with another study on yellow fever vaccine responses in identical twins.

Sequenced material: memory (CD45RO+) T cells sorted from blood. These receptors were collected from a woman younger than 30 in good health. Both conserved end residues are part of each CDR3. D genes are given only for firm matches. The size entry is marked missing in some rows and otherwise reads once, few, many or a size class.

NA	TRBD2	TRBJ2-2	TRBV4-2	TGTGCCAGCAGCCAAGAGGCAGGGCTAGCGGGGGATAACACCGGGGAGCTGTTTTTT	CASSQEAGLAGDNTGELFF
NA	TRBD1	TRBJ2-1	TRBV20-1	TGCAGTGTCCTCCGGACAGGGTCCTACAATGAGCAGTTCTTC	CSVLRTGSYNEQFF
few	TRBD1	TRBJ1-3	TRBV20-1	TGCAGTGCTAGGGTCCCAGGGGGATTAAACACCATATATTTT	CSARVPGGLNTIYF
NA	TRBD1	TRBJ2-1	TRBV24-1	TGTGCCACCAGTGGTTCACAGGGGATGGCACGCGAGCAGTTCTTC	CATSGSQGMAREQFF
many	NA	TRBJ2-5	TRBV5-6	TGTGCCAGCAGCTTGTTGGCAGGGAATCAAGAGACCCAGTACTTC	CASSLLAGNQETQYF
many	NA	TRBJ2-4	TRBV6-1	TGTGCCAGCAGTGAAGTAAATCGGCAACGAGGGAGCATTCAGTACTTC	CASSEVNRQRGSIQYF
NA	NA	TRBJ2-7	TRBV6-5	TGTGCCAGCAGTTCGACGGGGAGCTCCTACGAGCAGTACTTC	CASSSTGSSYEQYF
many	TRBD1	TRBJ2-3	TRBV10-2	TGCGCCAGCAGCGGACAGGGTAACACAGATACGCAGTATTTT	CASSGQGNTDTQYF
NA	NA	TRBJ1-1	TRBV19	TGTGCCAGTAGCGGAGGGACCCACCTCACTGAAGCTTTCTTT	CASSGGTHLTEAFF
few	NA	TRBJ2-1	TRBV21-1	TGTGCCAGCAGCAACCCGAGAACTAGCGAAGACAATGAGCAGTTCTTC	CASSNPRTSEDNEQFF
few	TRBD2	TRBJ2-1	TRBV15	TGTGCCACCAGCGGGGAGCGGGGAGGTTGGGATGAGCAGTTCTTC	CATSGERGGWDEQFF
few	TRBD1	TRBJ1-3	TRBV3-1	TGTACCAGCAGGGCTCGACAGGGGGCTGAAGAGAGCTCTGGAAACACCATATATTTT	CTSRARQGAEESSGNTIYF
few	NA	TRBJ1-2	TRBV3-1	TGTGCCAGCAGCCAGGCGTCCTATGGCTACACCTTC	CASSQASYGYTF
NA	NA	TRBJ2-7	TRBV6-1	TGTGCCAGCACCGCGACAGGCACCTCCTACGAGCAGTACTTC	CASTATGTSYEQYF
NA	NA	TRBJ1-6	TRBV7-9	TGTGCCAGCAGCGCCTCCGGGGCCCTCCACTTT	CASSASGALHF
many	TRBD2	TRBJ2-7	TRBV6-2/TRBV6-3	TGTGCCAGCAGTTATAACCCCGGACTAGCGGGAGGCTCGCGCTCCTACGAGCAGTACTTC	CASSYNPGLAGGSRSYEQYF